Each of the 3 T cell receptor beta chains below was sequenced from the same sample in a study of response to subunit inactivated influenza vaccine. TCRdb itself ran the RT-PCR reads through MiXCR, one entry per CDR3 protein. The sample includes approximately 530,000 distinct CDR3 sequences, roughly 13% of them seen just once. Sequenced material: PBMCs from blood, taken roughly 46 days after vaccination. These receptors originate from a man aged 50 to 60 who received an inactivated influenza vaccine.

V usage is TRBV5-1 and J usage is TRBJ2-3; 12 bases match TRBD1. The CDR3 runs 17 residues. CDR1 and CDR2 from the germline V gene are SGHRS and YFSETQ. With 3 bases clipped from V and 4 bases from J, the junction kept 9 bases outside the gene matches. The DNA for the CDR3 is TGCGCCAGCAGCTCGGGGACAGGGGGCTACTGGGCAGATACGCAGTATTTT. Its translation: CASSSGTGGYWADTQYF.

This clonotype was counted a few times. This chain links TRBV12-3 or TRBV12-4 with TRBJ2-5, with TRBD2 matching over 8 bases. After removal of 5 bases from V and 3 bases from J, the junction contained 11 bases not matched to a gene. This CDR3 has 16 residues. CDR3 amino acids: CASSPSGAGAKETQYF. The CDR3 DNA is TGTGCCAGCAGTCCCTCCGGAGCGGGAGCCAAAGAGACCCAGTACTTC.

This clonotype appeared a few times. J is TRBJ2-4 and V is TRBV13; 9 bases line up with TRBD1. In germline, CDR1 is PRHDT, CDR2 FYEKMQ (reference sequence). The CDR3 runs to 17 residues. V trimming: 5 bases; J trimming: 0 bases; junction bases outside the gene matches: 8. The CDR3, as DNA: TGTGCCAGCAGCAAGGGACAGGGACGGATAGCCAAAAACATTCAGTACTTC. Its translation is CASSKGQGRIAKNIQYF.